The present TCR beta chain was sequenced within a study of blood T cell repertoires in COVID-19. This table comes from immunoSEQ multiplex PCR, and its TCRdb copy is limited to in-frame clones, with some not included. The table lists 250,000 or so clones, roughly 91% of them singletons, with 8% to 10% in the top ten. Sample: PBMCs or T cells enriched from blood (not recorded which). This TCR was sampled from a man aged 40-49 years who had recovered from COVID-19.

The CDR3 region has the DNA TGCGCCAGCAACCAGGGGCGGAACTATGGCTACACCTTC. This gives the protein CASNQGRNYGYTF. V gene TRBV10-2 combines with J gene TRBJ1-2; D may be TRBD1 (6 bases). Between the trimmed V and J ends, which lost 7 bases and 2 bases, there was a span of 11 bases. Germline-derived CDR1 and CDR2 are WSHSY and SAAADI. The CDR3 runs to 13 residues.